The clone carrying this T cell receptor (beta chain) was found a few times. Its target is unknown. Using a J-beta primer mix together with a sample-barcoded 5' primer, a second PCR was run for roughly 6 to 11 cycles. TCRdb independently ran MiXCR on the 5' RACE reads; one entry per CDR3 protein. The sample holds just under 750,000 distinct CDR3 sequences, around a fifth seen once. Trimming cost V 5 bases and J 11 bases, with 18 bases left between them. The germline CDR1 and CDR2 sequences are SGHDN and FVKESK. CDR3 length: 13 residues. This sample stems from a study of blood T cells in healthy people across ages. Study-wide points: The fall in TCR beta diversity per million T cells was roughly linear with age. Estimates of diversity drawn from one million T cells were considered underestimates.

Each donor was a healthy Caucasian individual from Russia, aged about 6 to 95. The clonotype originates from a man aged 65 to 85 in good health. The rearrangement uses TRBV14 and TRBJ1-1; no clear D. The material sequenced was blood. DNA for the CDR3: TGTGCCAGCAGCTTCGAGGTGCGAGGATCGGCTTTCTTT. This translates into CASSFEVRGSAFF.